A single sample gave rise to the 29 T cell receptor beta chains below, sequenced in a study of cytomegalovirus exposure and HLA in healthy donors. The data were produced by immunoSEQ multiplex PCR, yet TCRdb's version contains in-frame clones alone and is incomplete. The sample includes 35,000 to 50,000 clones, under 95% of them seen just once. The specimen was PBMCs. The receptors were sampled from a woman aged 18-30 years in good health and CMV-seronegative.

The rearrangement uses TRBV28 and TRBJ1-3; possible D gene TRBD1, 6 bases. The CDR3 runs to 17 residues. V was clipped by 6 bases and J by 3 bases, with 21 bases between them. Germline V gives CDR1 MDHEN, CDR2 SYDVKM. CDR3: CASRGIQGWGSGNTIYF. DNA for the CDR3: TGTGCCAGCAGGGGAATACAGGGATGGGGTAGTGGAAACACCATATATTTT. Supplemented by reference TRBV28 and TRBJ1-3, the full variable domain reads DVKVTQSSRYLVKRTGEKVFLECVQDMDHENMFWYRQDPGLGLRLIYFSYDVKMKEKGDIPEGYSVSREKKERFSLILESASTNQTSMYLCASRGIQGWGSGNTIYFGEGSWLTVV.

The chain couples TRBV2 to TRBJ2-1; 11 nucleotides match TRBD2. V shed 5 bases, J shed 0 bases, and the junction held 9 bases outside the gene matches. The germline gives CDR1 SNHLY, CDR2 FYNNEI. This CDR3 comprises 18 residues. CDR3 residues: CASSSLTSGSRSYNEQFF. The CDR3 DNA reads TGTGCCAGCAGTAGTTTAACTAGCGGGAGCCGCTCCTACAATGAGCAGTTCTTC. Complete variable domain (other parts from reference TRBV2 and TRBJ2-1): EPEVTQTPSHQVTQMGQEVILRCVPISNHLYFYWYRQILGQKVEFLVSFYNNEISEKSEIFDDQFSVERPDGSNFTLKIRSTKLEDSAMYFCASSSLTSGSRSYNEQFFGPGTRLTVL.

The chain carries TRBV28 and TRBJ2-1; a weak D match, TRBD1 (5 bases). This CDR3 has 14 residues. Trimming removed 4 bases from V and 6 bases from J, with 13 bases in between. CDR1 is MDHEN and CDR2 is SYDVKM in the germline V gene. The CDR3 DNA reads as TGTGCCAGCAGTTCCCATCAGGGCAGCAATGAGCAGTTCTTC. This encodes CASSSHQGSNEQFF. Supplemented by reference TRBV28 and TRBJ2-1, the full variable domain reads DVKVTQSSRYLVKRTGEKVFLECVQDMDHENMFWYRQDPGLGLRLIYFSYDVKMKEKGDIPEGYSVSREKKERFSLILESASTNQTSMYLCASSSHQGSNEQFFGPGTRLTVL.

J is TRBJ1-1 and V is TRBV28, with D maybe TRBD1 (5 bases). The CDR3 is made up of 14 amino acids. Germline V CDR1 and CDR2: MDHEN, SYDVKM. V was pared by 6 bases and J by 6 bases, with 17 bases between. This chain's CDR3 is CASSPTQGKAEAFF. The DNA of the CDR3 is TGTGCCAGCAGCCCAACTCAGGGAAAAGCTGAAGCTTTCTTT.

The chain is built from TRBV2 and TRBJ1-1; D is unresolved. Germline CDR1 is SNHLY and CDR2 is FYNNEI. The CDR3 is made up of 14 amino acids. V lost 2 bases and J 10 bases, leaving 17 bases between the germline ends. CDR3 region: CASSESRVRVGAFF. DNA for the CDR3: TGTGCCAGCAGTGAATCGAGAGTTCGGGTCGGAGCTTTCTTT.

The count of this clone is one. The rearrangement links TRBV7-9 to TRBJ1-2; the D is unclear. Germline V gene data show CDR1 as SEHNR and CDR2 as FQNEAQ (reference sequence). V was shortened by 5 bases and J by 1 base, with 14 bases between the two germline ends. The CDR3 extends over 15 amino acids. CDR3 residues: CASSADTANNYGYTF. CDR3 nucleotides: TGTGCCAGCAGCGCCGACACAGCTAATAACTATGGCTACACCTTC.

The chain is built from TRBV27 and TRBJ1-1, with D possibly matching TRBD1 (5 bases). V gave up 7 bases and J gave up 0 bases, with 18 bases separating them. The CDR3 is 16 residues long. Germline-derived CDR1 and CDR2 are MNHEY and SMNVEV (reference sequence). CDR3 loop: CASNRNTGLLNTEAFF. The CDR3 nucleotides are TGTGCCAGCAATAGAAATACGGGACTCCTGAACACTGAAGCTTTCTTT.

V is TRBV7-8 and J is TRBJ1-2; D is perhaps TRBD1 (6 bases). The CDR3 spans 15 residues. Trimming stripped 2 bases from V and 5 bases from J, with 15 bases between. Germline V gene sequence: CDR1 SGHVS, CDR2 FQNEAQ. CDR3 residues: CASSLRLGARYGYTF. CDR3 sequence (DNA): TGTGCCAGCAGCTTAAGGCTGGGGGCAAGATATGGCTACACCTTC. Together with reference TRBV7-8 and TRBJ1-2, the CDR3 gives the full variable domain: GAGVSQSPRYKVAKRGQDVALRCDPISGHVSLFWYQQALGQGPEFLTYFQNEAQLDKSGLPSDRFFAERPEGSVSTLKIQRTQQEDSAVYLCASSLRLGARYGYTFGSGTRLTVV.

The rearrangement uses TRBV6-1 and TRBJ2-7; 8 nucleotides align to TRBD1. Germline lookup yields CDR1 MNHNS and CDR2 SASEGT. V was clipped by 2 bases and J by 2 bases; unmatched bases: 8. The CDR3 has 16 amino acids. The chain's CDR3 is CASSEFGQGGTYEQYF. The CDR3 DNA reads as TGTGCCAGCAGTGAATTCGGACAGGGAGGAACCTACGAGCAGTACTTC.

CDR3 sequence: CASSTFSGRSYNEQFF. The DNA for the CDR3 is TGTGCCAGTAGTACCTTTAGCGGGAGGAGCTACAATGAGCAGTTCTTC. The gene calls are TRBV19 and TRBJ2-1; 10 bases are shared with TRBD2. V was pared by 4 bases and J by 3 bases, with 6 bases of the junction left unmatched. The CDR3 is made up of 16 amino acids. Germline lookup yields CDR1 LNHDA and CDR2 SQIVND (reference sequence).

This clone was counted only a few times. The V gene is TRBV5-1, the J gene TRBJ2-2; D is possibly TRBD1 (7 bases). The germline gives CDR1 SGHRS, CDR2 YFSETQ. The CDR3 totals 14 residues. V lost 4 bases to trimming and J lost 10 bases, with 17 bases between them. The CDR3 spells CASSVGQGGMELFF. CDR3 DNA sequence: TGCGCCAGCAGCGTTGGGCAGGGGGGCATGGAGCTGTTTTTT. The full variable domain, with the rest looked up from reference TRBV5-1 and TRBJ2-2, is KAGVTQTPRYLIKTRGQQVTLSCSPISGHRSVSWYQQTPGQGLQFLFEYFSETQRNKGNFPGRFSGRQFSNSRSEMNVSTLELGDSALYLCASSVGQGGMELFFGEGSRLTVL.

The gene calls are TRBV2 and TRBJ2-2, with 12 bases fitting TRBD1. This CDR3 region has 16 residues. Trimming took 7 bases from V and 5 from J; bases not matched to a gene: 8. Germline assignment: CDR1 SNHLY and CDR2 FYNNEI. CDR3 sequence: CASIGTGGARTGELFF. The CDR3 DNA sequence: TGTGCCAGCATTGGGACAGGGGGCGCTCGGACCGGGGAGCTGTTTTTT.

This chain connects TRBV6-4 to TRBJ1-2; weak D call: TRBD1 (5 bases). The CDR3 length is 13 residues. Trimming left V 2 bases short and J 4 bases short, with 8 bases between. CDR1 is MRHNA and CDR2 is SNTAGT in the germline V gene. The CDR3 bases are TGTGCCAGCAGTGACCAGGGTAGCTATGGCTACACCTTC. This encodes CASSDQGSYGYTF.

This chain connects TRBV28 to TRBJ2-7; 7 bases are a match to TRBD1. V was clipped by 4 bases and J by 1 base; unmatched bases: 7. The CDR3 length is 15 residues. The germline CDR1 and CDR2 sequences are MDHEN and SYDVKM. In DNA form, the CDR3 reads TGTGCCAGCAGTTCGACAGGGTGGAAATCCTACGAGCAGTACTTC. It encodes CASSSTGWKSYEQYF.

The genes are TRBV7-2 and TRBJ2-1, with 7 bases fitting TRBD2. Germline V gene data show CDR1 as SGHTA and CDR2 as FQGNSA. The V segment lost 1 base and the J segment 7 bases; nucleotides outside the gene matches: 1. This CDR3 is built from 13 residues. CDR3 sequence (DNA): TGTGCCAGCAGCTTAGAACTAGCGAATGAGCAGTTCTTC. It is translated as CASSLELANEQFF.

The chain carries TRBV9 and TRBJ2-3; the D gene is possibly TRBD1 (5 bases). The CDR3 covers 16 residues. Looked up from germline, CDR1 is SGDLS and CDR2 is YYNGEE. Trimming took 1 base from V and 2 from J, leaving 14 bases between them. CDR3 protein: CASSVSLQGDTDTQYF. The CDR3 DNA reads TGTGCCAGCAGCGTAAGCCTCCAGGGCGACACAGATACGCAGTATTTT.

This clone has only a few counts. V usage is TRBV28 and J usage is TRBJ2-7, with D perhaps matching TRBD1 (6 bases). Germline V CDR1 and CDR2: MDHEN, SYDVKM. The V end lost 5 bases, the J end lost 2 bases, and 10 bases lay between the germline ends. The CDR3 is made up of 13 amino acids. CDR3 DNA: TGTGCCAGCAGTAAGACAGGCCCCTACGAGCAGTACTTC. Translated: CASSKTGPYEQYF.

This clone was seen just once. The rearrangement joins TRBV2 to TRBJ2-3, with D possibly matching TRBD2 (6 bases). The CDR3 is 13 residues long. V dropped 4 bases and J dropped 4 bases, with 9 bases sitting between them. Germline V gene sequence: CDR1 SNHLY, CDR2 FYNNEI. Here the CDR3 reads CASSGLAADTQYF. The CDR3 DNA sequence: TGTGCCAGCAGTGGGTTAGCGGCAGATACGCAGTATTTT.

The chain has TRBV27 and TRBJ1-1; D is unclear. Trimming stripped 5 bases from V and 1 base from J, with 11 bases between. The germline CDR1 and CDR2 sequences are MNHEY and SMNVEV (reference sequence). The CDR3 has 14 residues. CDR3 loop: CASSRQTGNTEAFF. CDR3 coding DNA: TGTGCCAGCAGTCGCCAGACTGGGAACACTGAAGCTTTCTTT.

The CDR3 DNA sequence: TGTGCCAGCAGTGCCACCACTAGCGGGGGGAAGAATGAGCAGTTCTTC. Residues: CASSATTSGGKNEQFF. The genes are TRBV2 and TRBJ2-1, with 12 bases identical to TRBD2. CDR1 SNHLY and CDR2 FYNNEI come from the germline V gene. With V trimmed by 4 bases and J by 7 bases, 8 bases remained unmatched. The CDR3 is 16 residues long.

This sequence joins TRBV5-5 and TRBJ1-1, with 9 bases lining up with TRBD1. The CDR3 totals 14 residues. V lost 3 bases, J lost 5 bases, and 5 bases stayed unmatched. CDR1 and CDR2 from the germline V gene are SGHKS and YYEKEE (reference sequence). The CDR3 DNA follows: TGTGCCAGCAGCTCTCGACAGGGGGGGACTGAAGCTTTCTTT. The encoded protein is CASSSRQGGTEAFF.

The rearrangement joins TRBV6-4 to TRBJ2-1, with TRBD2 identical over 7 bases. Germline CDR1 MRHNA, CDR2 SNTAGT. The junction had 4 bases not matched to a gene; V was cut back by 0 bases and J by 5 bases. CDR3 length: 15 residues. CDR3 amino acids: CASSDSSGANNEQFF. CDR3 sequence (DNA): TGTGCCAGCAGTGACTCCAGCGGGGCGAACAATGAGCAGTTCTTC.

V is TRBV19 and J is TRBJ2-5, with D maybe TRBD1 (6 bases). Trimming took 2 bases from V and 5 from J, leaving 9 bases between them. This CDR3 has 13 residues. Per germline, CDR1 LNHDA and CDR2 SQIVND (reference sequence). CDR3 nucleotide sequence: TGTGCCAGTAGTATACGCCAGGGGGAGACCCAGTACTTC. Residues: CASSIRQGETQYF.

The V and J genes are TRBV9 and TRBJ2-5; 8 nucleotides agree with TRBD1. This CDR3 region has 16 residues. Germline V lookup: CDR1 SGDLS, CDR2 YYNGEE. J was trimmed by 4 bases and V by 0 bases; bases with no gene match: 8. The CDR3 protein is CASSVAGQGAGETQYF. The DNA for the CDR3 is TGTGCCAGCAGCGTAGCTGGGCAGGGGGCTGGAGAGACCCAGTACTTC. Full variable domain (rest looked up from reference TRBV9 and TRBJ2-5): DSGVTQTPKHLITATGQRVTLRCSPRSGDLSVYWYQQSLDQGLQFLIQYYNGEERAKGNILERFSAQQFPDLHSELNLSSLELGDSALYFCASSVAGQGAGETQYFGPGTRLLVL.

V gene TRBV2 combines with J gene TRBJ2-1; 7 bases are a match to TRBD1. The CDR3 covers 15 residues. Trimming took 3 bases from V and 3 from J; bases not matched to a gene: 5. Germline-derived CDR1 and CDR2 are SNHLY and FYNNEI. The chain's CDR3 is CASSDAAGGYNEQFF. CDR3 sequence (DNA): TGTGCCAGCAGTGACGCGGCAGGGGGCTACAATGAGCAGTTCTTC.

The J gene is TRBJ2-3, the V gene TRBV5-4; TRBD2 is a possible D gene (5 bases). The germline V gene encodes CDR1 SGHNT and CDR2 YYREEE (reference sequence). The CDR3 is 15 residues long. Trimming left V 2 bases short and J 4 bases short, with 14 bases between. CDR3 bases: TGTGCCAGCAGCTTACGGGGATCGGCCCCAGATACGCAGTATTTT. Its translation is CASSLRGSAPDTQYF.

The genes are TRBV29-1 and TRBJ2-7, with TRBD2 as a possible D gene (5 bases). The V end was cut by 6 bases, the J end by 3 bases, with 18 bases between. Looked up from germline, CDR1 is SQVTM and CDR2 is ANQGSEA. The CDR3 loop spans 14 amino acids. In DNA form, the CDR3 reads TGCAGCGTATTCCTGAGGGAAAGAAACTACGAGCAGTACTTC. Translation: CSVFLRERNYEQYF.

The chain combines TRBV10-2 with TRBJ2-1; 10 bases match TRBD2. CDR1 is WSHSY, CDR2 SAAADI, per germline. The CDR3 has 14 residues. V shed 4 bases, J shed 7 bases, and the junction held 4 bases outside the gene matches. The CDR3 reads CASSGGTSVNEQFF. The DNA for the CDR3 is TGCGCCAGCAGTGGGGGGACTAGCGTGAATGAGCAGTTCTTC.

This chain links TRBV6-6 with TRBJ2-3; a possible D gene is TRBD2 (6 bases). V was cut by 3 bases and J by 2 bases, with 15 bases left in between. Germline assignment: CDR1 MNHNY and CDR2 SVGAGI (reference sequence). This CDR3 is built from 16 residues. CDR3 loop: CASSYLARVPTDTQYF. The CDR3 DNA reads TGTGCCAGCAGTTATCTAGCGCGGGTCCCCACAGATACGCAGTATTTT.